This T cell receptor (beta chain) was identified during a study of T cell responses to AZD1222 COVID-19 vaccine. The wider study: Combined were second doses at about 4 or about 12 weeks.

General study findings and limits: The donors showed a predominance of white British ancestry and of females, with possible underestimation of clonal diversity.

Germline V gene lookup returns CDR1 SQVTM and CDR2 ANQGSEA. CDR3 size: 12 residues. Trimming shortened V by 7 bases and J by 3 bases, and 12 bases separated the two germline ends. The data were produced by immunoSEQ multiplex PCR, yet TCRdb's version contains in-frame clones alone and is incomplete. The repertoire has about 97,000 clones, about 88% of them found once; the top ten carry roughly 2.8%. As concerns this clone: The target antigen is unknown.

The sequencing used peripheral blood, collected on day 0 of AZD1222 vaccination. The J gene is TRBJ1-1, the V gene TRBV29-1; possibly TRBD1 for D (5 bases). The clonotype comes from an adult in good health. The CDR3 sequence: CSAIRGDTEAFF. The CDR3 nucleotides are TGCAGCGCAATCCGGGGGGACACTGAAGCTTTCTTT. Full variable domain (missing parts from reference TRBV29-1 and TRBJ1-1): SAVISQKPSRDICQRGTSLTIQCQVDSQVTMMFWYRQQPGQSLTLIATANQGSEATYESGFVIDKFPISRPNLTFSTLTVSNMSPEDSSIYLCSAIRGDTEAFFGQGTRLTVV.